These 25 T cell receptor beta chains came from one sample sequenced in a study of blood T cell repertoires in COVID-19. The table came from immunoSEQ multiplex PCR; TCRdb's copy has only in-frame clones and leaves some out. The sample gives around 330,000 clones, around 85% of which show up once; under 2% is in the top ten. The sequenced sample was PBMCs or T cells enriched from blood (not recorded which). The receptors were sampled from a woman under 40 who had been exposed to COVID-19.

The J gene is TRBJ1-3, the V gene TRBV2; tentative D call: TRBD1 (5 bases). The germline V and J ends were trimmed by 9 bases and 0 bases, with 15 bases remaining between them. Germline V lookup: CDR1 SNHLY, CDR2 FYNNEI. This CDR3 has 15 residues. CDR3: CASSTGTGSGNTIYF. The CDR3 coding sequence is TGTGCCAGTAGTACAGGAACCGGCTCTGGAAACACCATATATTTT.

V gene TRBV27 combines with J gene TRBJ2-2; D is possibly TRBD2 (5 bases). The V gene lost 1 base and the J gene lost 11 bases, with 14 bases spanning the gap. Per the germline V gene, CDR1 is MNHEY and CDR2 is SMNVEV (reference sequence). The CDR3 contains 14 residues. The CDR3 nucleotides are TGTGCCAGCAGTTTATACGGGAACCCGGATGAGCTGTTTTTT. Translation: CASSLYGNPDELFF.

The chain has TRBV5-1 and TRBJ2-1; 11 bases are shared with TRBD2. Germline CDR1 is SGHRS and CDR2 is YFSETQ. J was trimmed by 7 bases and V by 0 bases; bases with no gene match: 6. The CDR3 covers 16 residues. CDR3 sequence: CASSLGPSGGLNEQFF. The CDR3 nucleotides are TGCGCCAGCAGCTTGGGGCCTAGCGGGGGGCTAAATGAGCAGTTCTTC.

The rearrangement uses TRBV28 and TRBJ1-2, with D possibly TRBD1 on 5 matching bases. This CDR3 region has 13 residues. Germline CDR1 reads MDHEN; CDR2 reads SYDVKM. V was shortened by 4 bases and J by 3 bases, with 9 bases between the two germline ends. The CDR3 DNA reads TGTGCCAGCAGTTCCCCGGGGGACTATGGCTACACCTTC. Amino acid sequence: CASSSPGDYGYTF.

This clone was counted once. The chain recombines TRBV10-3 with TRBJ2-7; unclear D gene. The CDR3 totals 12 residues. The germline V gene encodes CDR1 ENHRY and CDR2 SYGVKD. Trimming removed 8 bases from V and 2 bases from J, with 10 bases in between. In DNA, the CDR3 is TGTGCCATCGCGGAACAAGCCTACGAGCAGTACTTC. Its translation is CAIAEQAYEQYF.

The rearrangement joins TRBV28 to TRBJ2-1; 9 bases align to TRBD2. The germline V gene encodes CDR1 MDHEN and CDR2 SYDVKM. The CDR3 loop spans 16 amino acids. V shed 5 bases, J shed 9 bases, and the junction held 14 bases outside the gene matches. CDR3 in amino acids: CASSQRAGGGGGEQFF. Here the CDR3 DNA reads TGTGCCAGCAGTCAAAGAGCGGGAGGCGGTGGGGGTGAGCAGTTCTTC. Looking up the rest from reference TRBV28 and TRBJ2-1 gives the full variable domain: DVKVTQSSRYLVKRTGEKVFLECVQDMDHENMFWYRQDPGLGLRLIYFSYDVKMKEKGDIPEGYSVSREKKERFSLILESASTNQTSMYLCASSQRAGGGGGEQFFGPGTRLTVL.

CDR3 coding DNA: TGTGCCAGCAGCTTTGGGGACAGGGGGCGGGGAACTGAAGCTTTCTTT. Its protein is CASSFGDRGRGTEAFF. V usage is TRBV7-9 and J usage is TRBJ1-1; the match to TRBD1 covers 12 bases. The CDR3 length is 16 residues. CDR1 and CDR2 from the germline V gene are SEHNR and FQNEAQ (reference sequence). After removal of 3 bases from V and 5 bases from J, the junction contained 7 bases not matched to a gene.

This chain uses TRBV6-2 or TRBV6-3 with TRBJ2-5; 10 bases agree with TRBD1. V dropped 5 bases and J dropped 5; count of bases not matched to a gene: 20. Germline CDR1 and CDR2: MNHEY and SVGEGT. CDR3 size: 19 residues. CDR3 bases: TGTGCCAGCAGTACCCGACAGGGGGCGTACGGGGGGGTCTCGGAGACCCAGTACTTC. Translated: CASSTRQGAYGGVSETQYF.

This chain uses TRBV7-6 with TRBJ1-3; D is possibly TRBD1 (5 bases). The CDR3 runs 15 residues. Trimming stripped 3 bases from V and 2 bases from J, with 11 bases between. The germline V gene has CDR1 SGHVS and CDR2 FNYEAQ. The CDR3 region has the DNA TGTGCCAGCAGCTTGCAGTCAGGGACTGGAAACACCATATATTTT. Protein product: CASSLQSGTGNTIYF.

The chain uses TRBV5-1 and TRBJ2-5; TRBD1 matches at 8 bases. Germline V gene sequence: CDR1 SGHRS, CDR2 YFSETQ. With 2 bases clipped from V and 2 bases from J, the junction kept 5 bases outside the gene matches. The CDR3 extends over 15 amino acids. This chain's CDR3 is CASSLQGGRQETQYF. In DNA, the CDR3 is TGCGCCAGCAGCTTACAGGGGGGCAGACAAGAGACCCAGTACTTC.

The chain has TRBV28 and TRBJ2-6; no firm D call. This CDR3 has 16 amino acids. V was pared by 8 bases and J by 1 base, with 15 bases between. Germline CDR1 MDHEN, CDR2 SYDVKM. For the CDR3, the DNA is TGTGCCAGCGCCCGAATGCAGGCATCTGGGGCCAACGTCCTGACTTTC. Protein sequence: CASARMQASGANVLTF. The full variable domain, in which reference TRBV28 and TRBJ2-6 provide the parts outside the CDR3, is DVKVTQSSRYLVKRTGEKVFLECVQDMDHENMFWYRQDPGLGLRLIYFSYDVKMKEKGDIPEGYSVSREKKERFSLILESASTNQTSMYLCASARMQASGANVLTFGAGSRLTVL.

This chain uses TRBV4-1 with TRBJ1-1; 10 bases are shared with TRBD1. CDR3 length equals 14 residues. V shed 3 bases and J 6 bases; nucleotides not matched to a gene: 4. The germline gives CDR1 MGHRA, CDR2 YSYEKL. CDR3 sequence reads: CASSHEGTGAEAFF. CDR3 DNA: TGCGCCAGCAGCCACGAAGGGACAGGGGCTGAAGCTTTCTTT.

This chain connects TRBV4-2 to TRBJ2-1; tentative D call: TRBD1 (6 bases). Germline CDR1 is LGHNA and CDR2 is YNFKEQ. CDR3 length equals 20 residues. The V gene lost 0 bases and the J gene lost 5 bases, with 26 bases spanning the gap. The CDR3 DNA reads TGTGCCAGCAGCCAAGATGATTTCCGGGCAGCAGGGGCCAAGAACAATGAGCAGTTCTTC. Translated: CASSQDDFRAAGAKNNEQFF.

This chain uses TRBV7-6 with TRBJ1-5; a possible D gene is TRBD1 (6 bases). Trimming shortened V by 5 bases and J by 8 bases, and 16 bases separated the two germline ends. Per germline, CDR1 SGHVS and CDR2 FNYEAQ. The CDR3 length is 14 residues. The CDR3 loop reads CASSPRDIYEPQHF. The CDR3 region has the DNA TGTGCCAGCAGCCCACGGGACATTTACGAGCCCCAGCATTTT. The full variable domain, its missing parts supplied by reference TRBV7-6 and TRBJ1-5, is GAGVSQSPRYKVTKRGQDVALRCDPISGHVSLYWYRQALGQGPEFLTYFNYEAQQDKSGLPNDRFSAERPEGSISTLTIQRTEQRDSAMYRCASSPRDIYEPQHFGDGTRLSIL.

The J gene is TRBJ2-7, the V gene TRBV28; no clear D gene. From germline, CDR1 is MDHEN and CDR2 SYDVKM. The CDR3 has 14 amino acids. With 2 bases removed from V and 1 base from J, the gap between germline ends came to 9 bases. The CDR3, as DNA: TGTGCCAGCAGTTTAATCGGTGTTTCCTACGAGCAGTACTTC. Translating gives CASSLIGVSYEQYF.

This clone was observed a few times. CDR3 residues: CATRRGQSQETQYF. The CDR3 DNA is TGTGCCACCAGACGGGGACAGTCTCAAGAGACCCAGTACTTC. This chain uses TRBV15 with TRBJ2-5; TRBD1 matches 7 bases. The V gene end was trimmed by 6 bases and the J gene end by 2 bases; junction bases not matched to a gene: 6. Looked up from germline, CDR1 is LNHNV and CDR2 is YYDKDF (reference sequence). The length of the CDR3 is 14 residues. The whole variable domain, remainder taken from reference TRBV15 and TRBJ2-5, is DAMVIQNPRYQVTQFGKPVTLSCSQTLNHNVMYWYQQKSSQAPKLLFHYYDKDFNNEADTPDNFQSRRPNTSFCFLDIRSPGLGDTAMYLCATRRGQSQETQYFGPGTRLLVL.

The CDR3 loop is CASSAQTGGNGYTF. CDR3 DNA sequence: TGTGCCAGCAGCGCCCAAACAGGGGGCAATGGCTACACCTTC. This chain connects TRBV9 to TRBJ1-2; 9 nucleotides match TRBD1. The CDR3 is 14 residues long. Germline V gene sequence: CDR1 SGDLS, CDR2 YYNGEE. V lost 3 bases and J lost 6; bases outside the gene matches: 6.

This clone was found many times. CDR3 in DNA: TGCGCCAGCAGCCTACTAGCGGGGGACTTCTACGAGCAGTACTTC. Translation: CASSLLAGDFYEQYF. The chain joins TRBV5-1 to TRBJ2-7; TRBD2 agrees at 11 bases. The V and J ends lost 4 bases and 3 bases, in that order; junction bases with no gene match: 6. Germline CDR1 reads SGHRS; CDR2 reads YFSETQ. CDR3 length: 15 amino acids.

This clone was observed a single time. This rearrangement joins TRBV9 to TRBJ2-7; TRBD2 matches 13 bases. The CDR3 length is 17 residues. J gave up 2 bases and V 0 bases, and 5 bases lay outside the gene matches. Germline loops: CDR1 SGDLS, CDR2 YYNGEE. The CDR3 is CASSVGPGLAGTYEQYF. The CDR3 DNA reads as TGTGCCAGCAGCGTAGGTCCGGGACTAGCGGGAACCTACGAGCAGTACTTC.

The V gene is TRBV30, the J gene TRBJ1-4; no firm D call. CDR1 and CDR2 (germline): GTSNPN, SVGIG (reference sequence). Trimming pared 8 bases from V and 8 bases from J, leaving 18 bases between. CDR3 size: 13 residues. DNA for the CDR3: TGTGCCCTGGGAGTGCTAGAAGGAGAAAAACTGTTTTTT. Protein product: CALGVLEGEKLFF.

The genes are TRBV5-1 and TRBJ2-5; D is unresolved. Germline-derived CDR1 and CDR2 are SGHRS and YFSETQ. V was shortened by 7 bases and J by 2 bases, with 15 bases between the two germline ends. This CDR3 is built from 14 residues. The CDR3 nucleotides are TGCGCCAGCGCCATCCCCGGTGAGCAAGAGACCCAGTACTTC. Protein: CASAIPGEQETQYF.

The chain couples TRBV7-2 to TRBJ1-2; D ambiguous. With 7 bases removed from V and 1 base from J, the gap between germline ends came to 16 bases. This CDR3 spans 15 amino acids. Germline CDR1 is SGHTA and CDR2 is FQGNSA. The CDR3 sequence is CASTSGTPFNYGYTF. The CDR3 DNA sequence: TGTGCCAGCACCTCTGGCACCCCGTTTAACTATGGCTACACCTTC.

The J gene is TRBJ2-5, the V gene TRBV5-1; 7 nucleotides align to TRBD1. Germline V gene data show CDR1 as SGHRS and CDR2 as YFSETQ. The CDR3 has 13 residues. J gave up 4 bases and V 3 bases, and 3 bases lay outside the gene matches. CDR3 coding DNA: TGCGCCAGCAGCTGGGGACAGTTAGAGACCCAGTACTTC. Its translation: CASSWGQLETQYF.

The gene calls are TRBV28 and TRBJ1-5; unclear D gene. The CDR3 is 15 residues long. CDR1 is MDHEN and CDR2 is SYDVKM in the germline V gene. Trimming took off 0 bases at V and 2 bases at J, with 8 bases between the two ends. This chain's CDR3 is CASSLWGSGNQPQHF. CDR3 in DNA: TGTGCCAGCAGTTTATGGGGTAGCGGCAATCAGCCCCAGCATTTT. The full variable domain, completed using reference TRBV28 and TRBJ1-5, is DVKVTQSSRYLVKRTGEKVFLECVQDMDHENMFWYRQDPGLGLRLIYFSYDVKMKEKGDIPEGYSVSREKKERFSLILESASTNQTSMYLCASSLWGSGNQPQHFGDGTRLSIL.

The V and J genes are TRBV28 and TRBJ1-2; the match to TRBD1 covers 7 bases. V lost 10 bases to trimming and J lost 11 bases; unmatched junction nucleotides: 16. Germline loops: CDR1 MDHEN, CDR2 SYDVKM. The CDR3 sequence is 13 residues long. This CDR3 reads CATMTGMGMRYTF. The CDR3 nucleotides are TGTGCCACCATGACAGGGATGGGTATGAGGTACACCTTC.